This TCR beta chain appears in the sequencing data of a study of T-cell reconstitution after alpha-beta-depleted transplantation in children (dated by TCRdb to between 2015 and 2016). For context, the study as a whole: The study quantitatively tracked T-cell immune reconstitution after TCRalphabeta/CD19-depleted allogeneic hematopoietic cell transplantation in children using TCR repertoire profiling. Overall study outcomes, separate from this receptor: Over subsequent months, a decline in hyperexpanded clone frequencies was noted, and after one year, T-cell counts and TCRbeta diversity were mostly ascribed to newly produced T cells. Apparently early alphabetaT-cell count recovery about two months after transplant reportedly relied on only several hundred rapidly expanded clones derived from non-depleted graft cells. In some patients, the high TCRbeta diversity seen at day 60 was put down to recipient T cells and intrathymic progenitors that had survived conditioning.

In the paper's terms, the treatment or condition label means: allogeneic hematopoietic cell transplantation with graft depleted of TCRalphabeta T cells and CD19 B cells. The transplant recipients were children given TCRalphabeta/CD19-depleted allogeneic hematopoietic cell grafts. Regarding this clonotype: There is no known antigen for this receptor. Qualities for individual bases were not recorded, and no much larger clone is one base off.

Library preparation was by PCR. Sequenced on an Illumina HiSeq 2500. To normalize quantification of the TCRbeta repertoire, the TCR libraries were built with molecular barcoding that relied on unique molecular identifiers. TCRdb redid the processing of the public reads, applying fastp at Q25 and MiXCR, and retained in-frame beta chains. Identical CDR3 proteins give one entry, which carries the most common genes and DNA. This sample lists 440,000 or so distinct CDR3 sequences; approximately 42% were detected once. Jointly, the top ten make up around a quarter of the sample. The specimen was PBMCs, collected before TCRalphabeta/CD19-depleted stem cell transplant. This clonotype was obtained from a girl aged 2-10 years with aplastic anemia, due to receive a stem cell transplant.

The CDR3 loop reads CASSLGPQGGNYGYTF. The nucleotide sequence is TGCGCCAGCAGCTTGGGGCCGCAGGGGGGAAACTATGGCTACACCTTC. The rearrangement joined TRBV5-1 to TRBJ1-2, with TRBD1 identical over 7 junction bases. For CDR1 and CDR2, the germline V gene lists SGHRS and YFSETQ. After removal of 0 bases from V and 2 bases from J, the junction retains 7 bases not matched to a gene. The CDR3 numbers 16 residues from cysteine through phenylalanine. The sequence is cut down to CDR3 DNA, 48 bases in frame from base 1.